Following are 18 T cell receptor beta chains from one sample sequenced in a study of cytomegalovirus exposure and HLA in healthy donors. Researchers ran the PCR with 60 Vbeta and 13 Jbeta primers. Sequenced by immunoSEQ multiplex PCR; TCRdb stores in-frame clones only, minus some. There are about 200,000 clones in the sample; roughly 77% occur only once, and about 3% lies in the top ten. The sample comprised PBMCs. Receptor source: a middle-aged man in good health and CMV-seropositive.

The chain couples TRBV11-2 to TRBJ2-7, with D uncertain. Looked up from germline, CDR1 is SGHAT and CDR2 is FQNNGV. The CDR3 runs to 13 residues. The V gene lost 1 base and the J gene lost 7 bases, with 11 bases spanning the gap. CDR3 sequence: CASSLGPPLEQYF. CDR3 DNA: TGTGCCAGCAGCTTAGGTCCCCCCCTGGAGCAGTACTTC.

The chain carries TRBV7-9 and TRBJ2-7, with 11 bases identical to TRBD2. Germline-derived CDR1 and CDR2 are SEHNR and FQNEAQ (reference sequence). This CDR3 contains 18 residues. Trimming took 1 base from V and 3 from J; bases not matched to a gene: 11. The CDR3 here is CASSLEPLTSGRDYEQYF. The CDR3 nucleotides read TGTGCCAGCAGCTTAGAACCTCTAACTAGCGGGAGAGACTACGAGCAGTACTTC.

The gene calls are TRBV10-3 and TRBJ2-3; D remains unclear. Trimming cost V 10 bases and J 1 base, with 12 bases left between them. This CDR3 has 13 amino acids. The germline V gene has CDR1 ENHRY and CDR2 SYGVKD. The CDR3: CATEVERTDTQYF. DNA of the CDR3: TGTGCCACCGAGGTCGAACGCACAGATACGCAGTATTTT.

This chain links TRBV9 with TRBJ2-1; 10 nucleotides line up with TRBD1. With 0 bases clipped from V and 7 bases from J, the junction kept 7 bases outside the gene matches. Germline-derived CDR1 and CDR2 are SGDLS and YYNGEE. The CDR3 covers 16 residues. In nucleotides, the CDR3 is TGTGCCAGCAGCGTAGTCTCGGGACAGGGGTGGAATGAGCAGTTCTTC. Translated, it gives CASSVVSGQGWNEQFF.

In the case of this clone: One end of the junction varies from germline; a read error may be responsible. The CDR3 sequence is CAWRVTGSSYNEQLF. The CDR3 DNA follows: TGTGCCTGGAGGGTTACCGGGAGCTCCTACAATGAGCAGCTCTTC. This chain connects TRBV30 to TRBJ2-1; a possible D gene is TRBD2 (6 bases). CDR1 is GTSNPN and CDR2 is SVGIG in the germline V gene (reference sequence). This CDR3 contains 15 residues.

DNA of the CDR3: TGTGCCAGCAGCTTTAGGCCCGACAGGGTAAACAATCAGCCCCAGCATTTT. Translation: CASSFRPDRVNNQPQHF. This chain links TRBV7-8 with TRBJ1-5, with TRBD1 matching 7 bases. Germline-derived CDR1 and CDR2 are SGHVS and FQNEAQ. With 3 bases clipped from V and 3 bases from J, the junction kept 11 bases outside the gene matches. This CDR3 has 17 residues. Using reference TRBV7-8 and TRBJ1-5 for the parts outside the CDR3, the full variable domain is GAGVSQSPRYKVAKRGQDVALRCDPISGHVSLFWYQQALGQGPEFLTYFQNEAQLDKSGLPSDRFFAERPEGSVSTLKIQRTQQEDSAVYLCASSFRPDRVNNQPQHFGDGTRLSIL.

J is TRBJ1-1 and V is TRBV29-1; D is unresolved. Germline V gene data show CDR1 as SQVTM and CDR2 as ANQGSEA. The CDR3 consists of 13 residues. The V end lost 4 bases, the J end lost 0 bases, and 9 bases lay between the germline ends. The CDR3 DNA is TGCAGCGTTGCGAGACAACTGAACACTGAAGCTTTCTTT. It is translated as CSVARQLNTEAFF.

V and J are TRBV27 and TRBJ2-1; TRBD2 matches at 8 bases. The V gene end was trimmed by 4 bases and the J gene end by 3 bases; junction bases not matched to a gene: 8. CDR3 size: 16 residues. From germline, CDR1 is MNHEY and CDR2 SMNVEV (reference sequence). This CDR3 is CASSSWREALYNEQFF. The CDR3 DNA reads TGTGCCAGCAGTTCTTGGCGGGAGGCGCTCTACAATGAGCAGTTCTTC.

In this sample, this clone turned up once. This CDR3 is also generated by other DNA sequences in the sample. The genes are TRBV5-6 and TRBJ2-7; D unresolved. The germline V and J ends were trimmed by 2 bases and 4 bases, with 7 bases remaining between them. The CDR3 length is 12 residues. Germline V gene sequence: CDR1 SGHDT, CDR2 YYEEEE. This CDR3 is CASSLTGYEQYF. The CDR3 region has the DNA TGTGCCAGCAGCTTAACCGGGTACGAGCAGTACTTC.

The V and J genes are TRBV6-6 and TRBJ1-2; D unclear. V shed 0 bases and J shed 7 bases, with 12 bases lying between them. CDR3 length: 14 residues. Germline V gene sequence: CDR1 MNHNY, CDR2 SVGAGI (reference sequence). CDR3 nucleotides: TGTGCCAGCAGTTACTCGAGCTTTGGTGCTGGCTACACCTTC. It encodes CASSYSSFGAGYTF.

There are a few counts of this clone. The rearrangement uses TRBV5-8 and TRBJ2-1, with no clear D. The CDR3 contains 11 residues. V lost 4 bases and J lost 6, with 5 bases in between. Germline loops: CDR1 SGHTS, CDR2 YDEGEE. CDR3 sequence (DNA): TGTGCCAGCAGCCCCGTCAATGAGCAGTTCTTC. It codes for CASSPVNEQFF.

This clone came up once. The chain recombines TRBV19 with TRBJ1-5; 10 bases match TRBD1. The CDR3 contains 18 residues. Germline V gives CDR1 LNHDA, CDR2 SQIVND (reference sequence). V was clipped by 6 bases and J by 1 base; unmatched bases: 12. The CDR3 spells CASRSMGTGADSNQPQHF. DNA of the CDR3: TGTGCCAGTAGATCTATGGGGACAGGGGCGGACAGCAATCAGCCCCAGCATTTT.

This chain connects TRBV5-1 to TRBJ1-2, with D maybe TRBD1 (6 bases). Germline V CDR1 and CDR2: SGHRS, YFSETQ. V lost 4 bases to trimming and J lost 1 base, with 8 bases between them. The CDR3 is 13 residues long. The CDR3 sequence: CASSPDSNYGYTF. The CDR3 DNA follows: TGCGCCAGCAGCCCGGACAGTAACTATGGCTACACCTTC.

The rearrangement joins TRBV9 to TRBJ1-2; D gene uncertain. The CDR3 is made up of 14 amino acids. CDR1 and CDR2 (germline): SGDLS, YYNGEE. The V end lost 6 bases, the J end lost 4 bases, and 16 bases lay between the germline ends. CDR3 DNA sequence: TGTGCCAGCACCATGTCGGGAGACGGCTATGGCTACACCTTC. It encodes CASTMSGDGYGYTF.

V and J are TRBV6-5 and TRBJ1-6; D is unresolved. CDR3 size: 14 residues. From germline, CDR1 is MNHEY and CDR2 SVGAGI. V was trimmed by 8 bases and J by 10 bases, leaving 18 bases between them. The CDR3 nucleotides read TGTGCCAGCGGAGGGCCCGGAACCTTATCACCCCTCCACTTT. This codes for CASGGPGTLSPLHF.

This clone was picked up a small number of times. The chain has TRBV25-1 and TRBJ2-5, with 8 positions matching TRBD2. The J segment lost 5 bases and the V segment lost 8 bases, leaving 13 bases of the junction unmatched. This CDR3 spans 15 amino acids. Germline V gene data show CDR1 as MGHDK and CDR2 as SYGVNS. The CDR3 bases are TGTGCCAGCTCCGAAGGGAGCGGGAGTAGGGAGACCCAGTACTTC. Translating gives CASSEGSGSRETQYF.

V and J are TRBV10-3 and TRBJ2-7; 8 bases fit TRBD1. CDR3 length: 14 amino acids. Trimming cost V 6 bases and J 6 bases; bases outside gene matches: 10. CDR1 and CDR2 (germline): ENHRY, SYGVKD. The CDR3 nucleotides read TGTGCCATCAGCGCCCTTGGCAGGGGGCTCGAGCAGTACTTC. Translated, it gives CAISALGRGLEQYF.

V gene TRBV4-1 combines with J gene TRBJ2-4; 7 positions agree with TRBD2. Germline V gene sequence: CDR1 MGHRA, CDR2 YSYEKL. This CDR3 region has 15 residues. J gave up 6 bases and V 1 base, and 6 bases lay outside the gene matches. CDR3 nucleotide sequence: TGCGCCAGCAGCCAAGCAGGGAGGGACGGAAACATTCAGTACTTC. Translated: CASSQAGRDGNIQYF.